The clone carrying this T cell receptor (beta chain) was found many times. Its antigen is undetermined. The data belong to a study of T cell repertoires in cytomegalovirus infection. Study-wide context: CMV epitopes in the study were HLA-C-restricted (recently identified) and HLA-B-restricted (well studied).

General study points: Cumulative frequency (of public TCR beta family members) identified carriers of CMV plus the relevant HLA. Clonotype analysis showed dominance of the ex vivo response by HLA-C-restricted CMV-specific TCR beta clonotypes.

TCRdb analysed the reads with MiXCR anew, one entry per CDR3 protein. The sample has roughly 990,000 distinct CDR3 sequences; approximately 32% are singletons. V was clipped by 0 bases and J by 8 bases, with 14 bases between them. CDR3 length: 15 residues. The germline V gene has CDR1 ENHRY and CDR2 SYGVKD. The V call is TRBV10-3, the J call TRBJ2-1; D might be TRBD2 (5 bases). Sequenced material: cultured CD8+ T cells from PBMCs, taken from culture after CMV antigen stimulation. The TCR originated in a human donor in good health (CMV status not recorded). Some clones in this sample may be carry-over from other donors' samples. The CDR3: CAISESVPGIDEQFF. CDR3 nucleotide sequence: TGTGCCATCAGTGAGTCGGTTCCGGGGATAGATGAGCAGTTCTTC.